This T cell receptor (beta chain) stems from a study of cytomegalovirus exposure and HLA in healthy donors (dated by TCRdb to about 2017). About the investigation overall: An earlier analysis of approximately 600 of the donors reported about 250 Gb of sequence data and 117 million unique TCR beta sequences from about 179 million T cells. A later genetic analysis took genome-wide SNP genotypes for about 60% of the roughly 670 donors and used that subset as a discovery cohort. Using immunosequencing, the study profiled T cell repertoires from approximately 700 subjects and related those repertoires to cytomegalovirus serostatus. Among the roughly 390 genotyped donors, around 81% belonged to the genetic ancestry cluster associated with self-reported Caucasian donors. An early release covering about 600 HLA-typed donors comprised approximately 300 gigabases of sequencing data and 85 million or so unique TCR sequences. About five DR-DQ haplotypes were handled as single units for association and clustering, since linkage in the cohort was strong. Across approximately 420 genotyped donors of the cohort, an average of about 200,000 unique TCR beta nucleotide sequences per donor were sequenced, and roughly 18% of those sequences were non-productive. HLA typing included class I and class II loci at four-digit resolution. In the later analysis, no new phenotypic data were used to find candidate immune exposures; instead, reliance was placed on TCR beta sequences and their occurrence across donors. The study was designed to test whether signatures of past pathogen exposure could be identified by cataloging public T cell receptors. Besides the first cohort of 550 to 750 subjects, a separate validation cohort made up of about 120 different subjects was used. The study combined high-throughput TCR immunosequencing, statistical association of individual TCRs with disease status, and machine learning to predict cytomegalovirus infection status. Donor age, sex, ethnicity and CMV serostatus were compiled alongside the repertoire data. An earlier analysis of approximately 640 of the donors applied high-throughput TCR beta sequencing to assess whether each TCR beta V gene segment acted as functional or pseudogenic. A later analysis re-analyzed previously published TCR beta repertoires from roughly 600 donors and added high-resolution HLA genotyping to study TCR occurrence patterns. The number of typed donors differed by locus: about 620-640 for A, B, C, DRB1 and DQB1; some 500 for DQA1; around 580 for DPA1; and approximately 450 for DPB1. All discovery cohort repertoires had been generated using a single sequencing platform.

The cohort was made up of roughly 670 healthy bone marrow donors. All cohort members were sampled while nominally healthy, although unrecorded immune exposures were likely present. The donor tested CMV seropositive, placing the donor among the 250 to 300 seropositive members of the cohort. A peripheral blood sample was collected from each donor, and TCR beta sequencing was performed on peripheral blood mononuclear cells. Genomic DNA was extracted from the blood cell samples with the Qiagen DNeasy Blood Extraction Kit. Trimming accounts for 4 bases at V and 4 bases at J, while the number of junction bases matched to no gene is 5. The CDR3 covers 15 residues, taking in both the cysteine and the phenylalanine. Only the CDR3 DNA is retained, 45 bases long and in frame from the first base. Reading the germline V gene gives CDR1 SGHDT and CDR2 YYEEEE. The library was produced with the immunoSEQ multiplex PCR assay. A mixture of 60 forward primers for TCR Vbeta segments and 13 reverse primers for TCR Jbeta segments was used in the multiplex PCR. The CDR3 region of rearranged TCR beta genes was amplified from genomic DNA by a multiplex PCR assay. The Illumina HiSeq System was used to sequence the amplified TCR beta libraries as 87-base-pair reads. Regarding the original processing steps: A later analysis counted some 80 million unique TCR beta chains across the 550 to 750 repertoires, and roughly 10 million of these chains were shared by at least two donors. Raw reads were error-corrected and collapsed into unique sequences with a nearest-neighbor algorithm that merged closely related sequences to remove PCR and sequencing errors. V, D and J gene segments were assigned by aligning CDR3 sequences to IMGT reference sequences. For a sequence to be retained, at least a six-nucleotide match to both a V gene segment and a J gene segment was required. Rearrangements were classified as productive when the CDR3 lacked stop codons and remained in frame with V and J, and all other rearrangements were classified as non-productive. CDR3 was defined by IMGT convention, running from the second conserved V-encoded cysteine to the conserved J-encoded phenylalanine. Sequences without an unambiguous match to a single V gene segment were excluded from the earlier analysis of about 600 of the donors. In an earlier analysis of more than 500 of the donors, a V segment was called functional when productive rearrangements were above 56.7%, and segregating when the standard deviation between donors exceeded 5%. A statistical classification framework was built for diagnosing cytomegalovirus status from the catalog of TCR beta chain sequences. In a later analysis, TCR nucleotide sequences were compared against IMGT/GENE-DB human TR gene sequences so that V and J genes could be assigned. In a later analysis, CDR3 sequences and most-parsimonious VDJ recombination scenarios were assigned using the TCRdist pipeline. In a later analysis, each TCR beta chain was defined by its CDR3 amino acid sequence together with its V-gene family, and reads lacking a unique V-gene family were excluded. As a way to deal with suspected cross-contamination and a sequencing artifact, a later analysis dropped 450 to 600 nucleotide sequences that were highly shared and had low generation probability. In a later analysis, a clonal expansion index for each public chain was calculated from normalized within-repertoire ranks of inferred template counts. In a later analysis, generation probabilities were computed with a VDJ recombination model fitted to out-of-frame rearrangements, and the resulting probabilities were checked against IGoR. A later analysis scored TCR-TCR, TCR-HLA and TCR-CMV co-occurrence with hypergeometric tests, applying a repertoire-size bias correction to TCR pairs. To estimate false discovery rates, a later analysis permuted the HLA or CMV assignments 20 times. In a later analysis, co-occurring TCRs were grouped with DBSCAN, and TCRdist sequence similarity was added when clustering was performed within HLA-allele-positive subsets. Repertoires with fewer than 30,000 or more than 120,000 public chains, plus five repertoires with anomalous nucleotide sharing, were excluded from co-occurrence clustering. TCRdb mirrors the immuneACCESS table, restricted to in-frame sequences. Some clones are absent from its copies; in checked studies, under half trace to an unresolved V gene, and the reason for the others is unknown. The DNA was the basis for D and trimming; V, J and clone size are from that table. This sample gives 250,000 to 350,000 clones in total; roughly 85% of them show up just once. Around 4% of the sample belongs to the ten largest clones.

Overall study results and their limits: The authors suggested that the approach could potentially be extended to other disease states and immunological phenotypes. In a later analysis, HLA-associated TCR beta chains showed more clonal expansion and lower generation probabilities than non-associated chains that were equally common. A later genetic analysis reported fewer N-insertions in productive TCRs among donors in an Asian-associated ancestry cluster than the roughly 700-donor mean. Sequencing depth was assumed to be roughly uniform across donors in the presence/absence analyses, though that assumption may not hold. Cytomegalovirus status was reported to be diagnosed by the classifier with high specificity and sensitivity in both the original and validation cohorts. A total of 150 to 200 TCR beta chains were listed by the study as associated with cytomegalovirus. A further reported finding was that TCR beta sequences accurately predicted the HLA-A and HLA-B alleles for most subjects in the first cohort. In vitro tests confirmed that a few of the cytomegalovirus-associated TCR beta chains recognize cytomegalovirus antigens. In a later analysis, several top co-occurrence clusters were reported to appear linked to parvovirus B19, influenza, CMV and Epstein-Barr virus. In a later genetic analysis, a missense DCLRE1C variant was associated with V-gene and J-gene trimming of TCR beta chains, and the association was replicated in an independent cohort. A later analysis associated 16,951 TCR beta sequences with specific HLA alleles at a false discovery rate of 0.05. HLA typing was unavailable for some donors at each locus, so association tests used only the typed subset. Correlated functional status among segregating V segments might reflect linkage disequilibrium, but an unknown experimental factor could not be ruled out. According to a later analysis, TCR association rates differed among HLA loci, with DRB1 alleles showing the most associated TCRs and HLA-C alleles showing the fewest. In an earlier analysis of about 600 of the donors, most TCR beta V segments appeared in productive rearrangements about 90% or about 30% of the time, broadly matching IMGT annotations. In this cohort, only TCR beta chains were sequenced, and detectable features were limited by the absence of alpha or paired-chain data. Because counts were too low, roughly 17 rarely observed V segments, including chromosome 9 orphons, were left out of the earlier analysis of some 640 of the donors. A cluster of highly shared sequence variants was judged likely to represent a technical artifact of the sequencing pipeline. For the cohort, immune exposure information was limited to CMV serostatus. Across donors, most TCR sequences were observed very rarely, whereas some public TCRs were present in many individuals. When HLA alleles, especially DR and DQ, strongly co-occurred, TCR associations were difficult to assign to individual alleles. Some IMGT-functional V segments, including TRBV6-2 and TRBV6-3, could not be told apart with the 87-base-pair reads, so those segments were excluded. In a later analysis, most CMV-associated TCR beta chains were found to appear HLA-restricted, with HLA associations seemingly driven largely by CMV exposure.

On this clone itself: No antigen is known for it. Per-base qualities were not stored, and no clone one base away is much larger.

What was sequenced was PBMCs. This receptor was obtained from a man aged 40-50 years in good health and CMV-seropositive. The receptor chain draws on TRBV5-6 and TRBJ2-1; a stretch of 10 junction bases matches TRBD2. The CDR3 has the sequence CASSVGLAEYNEQFF. The bases are TGTGCCAGCAGCGTCGGACTAGCGGAGTACAATGAGCAGTTCTTC.